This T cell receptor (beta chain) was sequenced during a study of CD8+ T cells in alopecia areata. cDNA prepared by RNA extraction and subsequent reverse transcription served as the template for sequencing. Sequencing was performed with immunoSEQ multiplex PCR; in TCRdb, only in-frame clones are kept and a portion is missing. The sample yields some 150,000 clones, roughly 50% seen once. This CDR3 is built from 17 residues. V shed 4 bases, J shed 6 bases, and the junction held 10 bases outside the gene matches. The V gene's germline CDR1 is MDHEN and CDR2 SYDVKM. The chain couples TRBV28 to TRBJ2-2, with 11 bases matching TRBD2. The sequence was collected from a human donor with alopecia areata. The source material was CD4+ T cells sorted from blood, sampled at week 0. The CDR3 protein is CASSSWGLAGGPGELFF. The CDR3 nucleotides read TGTGCCAGCAGTTCCTGGGGGCTAGCGGGGGGCCCCGGGGAGCTGTTTTTT.